This section outlines one TCR beta chain sequence together with its context. Its matching antigen is unknown. TCRdb's table, derived via immunoSEQ multiplex PCR, lists solely in-frame clones and lacks some. The repertoire holds some 10,000 clones, with approximately 88% as singletons. The source of the sample is a study of pediatric ulcerative colitis. Findings of the study overall: A couple of patients had blood samples with substantially reduced template counts. In rectum, acute severe colitis had expanded clones and less diversity.

Trimming removed 1 base from V and 4 bases from J, with 14 bases in between. Per the germline V gene, CDR1 is SGHVS and CDR2 is FQNEAQ. The CDR3 consists of 16 residues. This chain connects TRBV7-8 to TRBJ2-1; D gene uncertain. This clonotype was obtained from a girl aged 10-17 years with moderate ulcerative colitis. Sequences were obtained from blood. CDR3 loop: CASSLGSVGLYNEQFF. The CDR3 nucleotides read TGTGCCAGCAGCTTAGGGTCGGTAGGTCTGTACAATGAGCAGTTCTTC.